These 24 T cell receptor beta chains originate from one sample sequenced in a study of regulatory T cells in long-lasting Graves disease. TCR beta libraries were built with iRepertoire HTBI primers and Arm-PCR of CDR3 regions. One entry per CDR3 protein results from TCRdb running MiXCR on the multiplex PCR reads. In the table there are around 460,000 distinct CDR3 sequences, 13% to 15% of which are singletons. Sample time point: newly diagnosed GD, antithyroid drugs for less than 3 months. The TCR library was prepared using RNA isolated from PBMCs. This sample also belongs to another study, concerning T cells in Graves' hyperthyroidism and ophthalmopathy.

The specimen comprised peripheral blood mononuclear cells (PBMCs), sampled at new diagnosis, from a patient treated with antithyroid drugs. Every receptor here comes from a woman in her fifties or sixties with Graves disease.

This clonotype has only a few counts. The chain carries TRBV5-1 and TRBJ2-3; TRBD1 might be the D (6 bases). The germline CDR1 and CDR2 sequences are SGHRS and YFSETQ. With 4 bases removed from V and 6 bases from J, the gap between germline ends came to 21 bases. This CDR3 has 16 amino acids. CDR3 in amino acids: CASSVVDRRDGDTQYF. CDR3 sequence (DNA): TGCGCCAGCAGCGTGGTTGACAGGCGAGACGGTGATACGCAGTATTTT.

This clonotype was picked up many times. V and J are TRBV20-1 and TRBJ1-5, with a weak D call TRBD1 (5 bases). V dropped 4 bases and J dropped 3 bases, with 7 bases sitting between them. The CDR3 loop spans 12 amino acids. Germline V lookup: CDR1 DFQATT, CDR2 SNEGSKA (reference sequence). CDR3 in amino acids: CSAKGYNQPQHF. DNA for the CDR3: TGCAGTGCTAAGGGGTACAATCAGCCCCAGCATTTT.

Worth noting for this clonotype: Given a much more abundant clone one base away, this may be a read error. The chain recombines TRBV3-1 with TRBJ1-2; the D is unclear. Germline V CDR1 and CDR2: LGHDT, YNNKEL (reference sequence). CDR3 size: 12 residues. The CDR3 region is CASTQEDYGYTF. The CDR3 DNA reads as TGTGCCAGCACCCAAGAAGACTATGGCTACACCTTC.

This clonotype was seen many times. The chain is built from TRBV6-1 and TRBJ2-7, with 9 nucleotides matching TRBD1. V was pared by 10 bases and J by 0 bases, with 10 bases of the junction left unmatched. CDR3 length equals 15 residues. Per the germline V gene, CDR1 is MNHNS and CDR2 is SASEGT. The CDR3 sequence is CATSIRDRVSYEQYF. In nucleotides, the CDR3 is TGTGCCACCTCTATCCGGGACAGGGTCTCCTACGAGCAGTACTTC.

This clonotype came up a few times. The chain joins TRBV12-5 to TRBJ1-1; D might be TRBD1 (6 bases). Trimming cost V 0 bases and J 1 base, with 24 bases left between them. Germline CDR1 reads LGHNT; CDR2 reads FRNRAP. The CDR3 spans 20 residues. CDR3 bases: TGTGCTAGTGGTTTGGTACGCGATAGTCCCAGGGCAGGGGAGAACACTGAAGCTTTCTTT. This sequence encodes CASGLVRDSPRAGENTEAFF.

This clonotype has a count of ten or more. The rearrangement uses TRBV12-3 or TRBV12-4 and TRBJ2-7, with TRBD2 identical over 15 bases. Trimming removed 3 bases from V and 0 bases from J; junction bases left unmatched: 6. This CDR3 is 18 amino acids long. The CDR3 sequence: CASSLFGLAGGISYEQYF. CDR3 in DNA: TGTGCCAGCAGTTTGTTCGGACTAGCGGGAGGGATCTCCTACGAGCAGTACTTC.

This clonotype was picked up many times. The chain recombines TRBV28 with TRBJ1-5; no clear D. Trimming pared 7 bases from V and 11 bases from J, leaving 24 bases between. CDR3 length: 15 residues. Per germline, CDR1 MDHEN and CDR2 SYDVKM. This CDR3 reads CASKTQSSTIVSQHF. The CDR3 nucleotides read TGTGCCAGCAAGACACAGTCCTCCACAATCGTGTCCCAGCATTTT.

A remark on this clonotype: Since a far larger clone is one base different, this is likely a read error. The chain combines TRBV7-2 with TRBJ2-1, with TRBD1 as a possible D gene (6 bases). The germline V and J ends were trimmed by 4 bases and 5 bases, with 15 bases remaining between them. CDR3 length: 15 residues. Germline CDR1 is SGHTA and CDR2 is FQGNSA. CDR3 sequence (DNA): TGTGCCAGCAGCTCACCGGGACAAGCCCACAATGAGCAGTTCTTC. Its translation is CASSSPGQAHNEQFF. The entire variable domain, with the rest obtained from reference TRBV7-2 and TRBJ2-1, is as follows: GAGVSQSPSNKVTEKGKDVELRCDPISGHTALYWYRQSLGQGLEFLIYFQGNSAPDKSGLPSDRFSAERTGGSVSTLTIQRTQQEDSAVYLCASSSPGQAHNEQFFGPGTRLTVL.

This clonotype was picked up a small number of times. This chain connects TRBV6-2 or TRBV6-3 to TRBJ1-2; unclear D gene. Trimming removed 5 bases at V and 0 bases at J, with 13 bases between. The CDR3 covers 15 residues. Germline-derived CDR1 and CDR2 are MNHEY and SVGEGT. CDR3 bases: TGTGCCAGCAGTGAACCCACTTATACTAACTATGGCTACACCTTC. Translating gives CASSEPTYTNYGYTF.

The V call is TRBV6-2 or TRBV6-3, the J call TRBJ2-1, with 9 bases that match TRBD1. The ends lost 5 bases at V and 5 bases at J; junction bases unmatched: 7. The CDR3 is made up of 15 amino acids. The germline V gene encodes CDR1 MNHEY and CDR2 SVGEGT. CDR3 bases: TGTGCCAGCAGTGTTTTTACAGGGGGCGACAATGAGCAGTTCTTC. It codes for CASSVFTGGDNEQFF.

In its sample, this clonotype was seen many times. The chain joins TRBV7-6 to TRBJ2-5; D may be TRBD1 (6 bases). This CDR3 has 16 amino acids. Trimming stripped 3 bases from V and 1 base from J, with 15 bases between. The germline CDR1 and CDR2 sequences are SGHVS and FNYEAQ. The CDR3 sequence: CASSFFAGELQETQYF. CDR3 bases: TGTGCCAGCAGCTTTTTCGCAGGGGAACTCCAAGAGACCCAGTACTTC. Full variable domain (remainder filled in from reference TRBV7-6 and TRBJ2-5): GAGVSQSPRYKVTKRGQDVALRCDPISGHVSLYWYRQALGQGPEFLTYFNYEAQQDKSGLPNDRFSAERPEGSISTLTIQRTEQRDSAMYRCASSFFAGELQETQYFGPGTRLLVL.

The chain has TRBV12-3 or TRBV12-4 and TRBJ2-2, with D perhaps matching TRBD1 (5 bases). The V end was cut by 9 bases, the J end by 1 base, with 15 bases between. The CDR3 covers 15 residues. In DNA form, the CDR3 reads TGTGCCAGTCGGATGGGGCTTTGGAACACCGGGGAGCTGTTTTTT. The encoded protein is CASRMGLWNTGELFF.

This clonotype was counted at least ten times. V usage is TRBV10-3 and J usage is TRBJ2-7; 7 bases are shared with TRBD1. Unmatched junction bases numbered 8, after V lost 6 bases and J lost 0 bases. Germline V CDR1 and CDR2: ENHRY, SYGVKD. The CDR3 covers 15 residues. This chain's CDR3 is CAISKGGDSSYEQYF. DNA of the CDR3: TGTGCCATCAGCAAAGGTGGGGACAGCTCCTACGAGCAGTACTTC.

The chain combines TRBV7-2 with TRBJ1-6, with D perhaps matching TRBD1 (5 bases). The germline V and J ends were trimmed by 2 bases and 9 bases, with 11 bases remaining between them. CDR3 length equals 14 residues. Germline V gene sequence: CDR1 SGHTA, CDR2 FQGNSA. The CDR3 protein is CASSLSGLGSPLHF. The CDR3 DNA is TGTGCCAGCAGCTTATCAGGGTTAGGTTCACCCCTCCACTTT.

In this sample, this clonotype turned up many times. The V gene is TRBV18, the J gene TRBJ2-2, with no clear D. The V gene lost 2 bases and the J gene lost 0 bases, with 4 bases spanning the gap. CDR1 KGHSH and CDR2 LQKENI come from the germline V gene. CDR3 size: 14 residues. The CDR3 DNA reads as TGTGCCAGCTCACCAGAAGCGAACACCGGGGAGCTGTTTTTT. Translated, it gives CASSPEANTGELFF.

Remarks on this clonotype: It may be a read error: a sequence one base away is much more abundant. This chain links TRBV20-1 with TRBJ1-1, with D possibly being TRBD1 (5 bases). V shed 3 bases and J shed 3 bases, with 11 bases lying between them. Per germline, CDR1 DFQATT and CDR2 SNEGSKA (reference sequence). The CDR3 covers 13 residues. The CDR3 region is CSASWWGDTEAFF. The CDR3 region has the DNA TGCAGTGCTAGCTGGTGGGGGGACACTGAAGCTTTCTTT.

This clonotype was detected many times. The genes are TRBV28 and TRBJ2-7; 9 bases are a match to TRBD1. The V and J ends lost 6 bases and 2 bases, in that order; junction bases with no gene match: 8. The CDR3 length is 15 residues. Looked up from germline, CDR1 is MDHEN and CDR2 is SYDVKM. CDR3 residues: CASSLPGQGTYEQYF. In nucleotides, the CDR3 is TGTGCCAGCAGCTTACCTGGACAGGGGACCTACGAGCAGTACTTC.

This clonotype was counted ten times or more. CDR3: CASSPRGQHGYTF. DNA of the CDR3: TGTGCCAGCAGCCCTCGAGGACAGCATGGCTACACCTTC. This chain connects TRBV3-1 to TRBJ1-2; maybe TRBD1 (6 bases). The CDR3 runs 13 residues. Per germline, CDR1 LGHDT and CDR2 YNNKEL (reference sequence). V lost 4 bases and J 6 bases, leaving 12 bases between the germline ends.

This clonotype was counted at least ten times. J is TRBJ2-7 and V is TRBV6-2 or TRBV6-3; either TRBD1 or TRBD2 may fit D (5 bases each). Germline loops: CDR1 MNHEY, CDR2 SVGEGT. Trimming pared 6 bases from V and 2 bases from J, leaving 14 bases between. This CDR3 is 14 amino acids long. In DNA form, the CDR3 reads TGTGCCAGCAGCTACCGGGACCCGCCCTACGAGCAGTACTTC. Amino acids: CASSYRDPPYEQYF.

This clonotype was recorded many times. V and J are TRBV20-1 and TRBJ2-7, with TRBD1 matching over 7 bases. The trim removed 2 bases at V and 3 bases at J, leaving 4 bases unmatched. The CDR3 totals 13 residues. Germline V gene lookup returns CDR1 DFQATT and CDR2 SNEGSKA (reference sequence). As DNA, the CDR3 is TGCAGTGCTAGAACAGGGGTGGGCTACGAGCAGTACTTC. Amino acid sequence: CSARTGVGYEQYF.

The V gene is TRBV6-5, the J gene TRBJ2-2, with TRBD2 matching 7 bases. Losses at the gene ends were 0 bases for V and 6 bases for J; bases not matched to a gene: 10. This CDR3 contains 17 residues. Per the germline V gene, CDR1 is MNHEY and CDR2 is SVGAGI. The CDR3 here is CASSYSGRGARSGELFF. DNA of the CDR3: TGTGCCAGCAGTTACTCTGGGAGGGGCGCGAGGTCCGGGGAGCTGTTTTTT.

Many counts were recorded for this clonotype. The rearrangement joins TRBV12-3 or TRBV12-4 to TRBJ2-7; 10 bases line up with TRBD2. The junction had 15 bases not matched to a gene; V was cut back by 5 bases and J by 2 bases. The CDR3 is made up of 18 amino acids. The CDR3 DNA reads as TGTGCCAGCAGTCGGGGGGCGGCCAGCGGGAGGGCCGCCTACGAGCAGTACTTC. It encodes CASSRGAASGRAAYEQYF.

This clonotype was observed many times. J is TRBJ1-5 and V is TRBV2; possibly TRBD1 for D (6 bases). The germline V and J ends were trimmed by 8 bases and 1 base, with 6 bases remaining between them. The CDR3 has 12 amino acids. Germline CDR1 SNHLY, CDR2 FYNNEI. The CDR3 nucleotides read TGTGCCAGCCAGGGGAGCAATCAGCCCCAGCATTTT. It translates to CASQGSNQPQHF. The full variable domain, its missing parts supplied by reference TRBV2 and TRBJ1-5, is EPEVTQTPSHQVTQMGQEVILRCVPISNHLYFYWYRQILGQKVEFLVSFYNNEISEKSEIFDDQFSVERPDGSNFTLKIRSTKLEDSAMYFCASQGSNQPQHFGDGTRLSIL.

This clonotype was counted a few times. The genes are TRBV2 and TRBJ2-5, with D possibly matching TRBD1 (6 bases). The germline CDR1 and CDR2 sequences are SNHLY and FYNNEI. V was cut by 3 bases and J by 2 bases, with 16 bases left in between. CDR3 length: 16 amino acids. In DNA, the CDR3 is TGTGCCAGCAGTGAGCGACAGGATAAGCTACAAGAGACCCAGTACTTC. This gives the protein CASSERQDKLQETQYF.